This T cell receptor beta chain appears in the sequencing data of a study of PD-L1 blockade in urothelial cancer (dated by TCRdb to about 2017). About the investigation overall: Therapy was started around 2014 for all patients, and atezolizumab 1,200 mg was administered intravenously every 3 weeks. The study, an exploratory multi-omic analysis, examined somatic, immune and clinical correlates of response to PD-L1 blockade with atezolizumab in urothelial cancer. Pretreatment tumor samples, along with matched peripheral blood serially collected before and after atezolizumab treatment, were subjected to TCR sequencing. Durable clinical benefit meant progression-free survival longer than 6 months, and TCR features were also tested against progression-free and overall survival. In the same patients, pretreatment tumors underwent whole exome sequencing and RNA sequencing in addition to TCR sequencing. Twenty-five of 29 patients were males with bladder-origin urothelial cancer, and 18 of 29 reported a prior smoking history. Patients had an ECOG performance status of 0 or 1 and had received between 0 and 3 prior chemotherapy regimens. About 10 patients achieved durable clinical benefit and some 21 did not. Blood samples gave median yields of about 140,000 T cells and over 80,000 unique TCRs, along with a median clonality of 0.080. Over 28 patients had pretreatment blood TCR-seq, roughly 24 had at least one posttreatment blood collection, and roughly 24 had tumor TCR-seq. Blood samples were analyzed 3 weeks after the start of treatment (second dose) and 6 weeks after the start of treatment. What the work shows at the level of the full study, not this receptor alone: Small sample size (n ≈ 29) and many exploratory analyses mean the results are intended to be hypothesis-generating. Greater expansion of tumor-associated TCR clones in peripheral blood 3 weeks after the start of treatment was observed in patients with durable benefit (n ≈ 22, p = 0.022). Improved progression-free and overall survival was associated with having pretreatment peripheral blood TCR clonality below the median.

Each PCR received spiked-in synthetic TCR analog templates so that absolute template abundance could be estimated from read counts. TCRbeta CDR3 regions were amplified from genomic DNA with bias-controlled V and J gene primers using the immunoSEQ assay. Rearranged TCRbeta segments were sequenced at approximately 20X coverage. In the source study's methods: Clustering was used to correct sequencing errors, and CDR3s were annotated against IMGT to assign V, D and J genes. Downstream analyses used only productive TCRbeta rearrangements and left out out-of-frame or stop-codon sequences. To compute clonality, Shannon entropy was normalized by the log of the number of unique productive sequences and then subtracted from one. Fisher's exact test with Benjamini-Hochberg correction, at a threshold of adjusted p below 0.01, was used to find clones that differed between time points or between blood and tumor. As stored in TCRdb, this immuneACCESS dataset retains in-frame rearrangements with V and J assigned. A fraction of the clones does not appear; measured against another copy, unresolved V genes explain less than half of the discrepancy, and the remainder lacks a known reason. V and J calls and clone size follow that table, whereas D and trimming were derived from the DNA. The sample data list 100,000 or so clones, and about 90% of these were observed just once. Just over 0.9% of the sample goes to the ten largest clones.

The cohort comprised fewer than 35 patients with locally advanced or metastatic urothelial carcinoma treated at Memorial Sloan Kettering on a trial protocol. Peripheral blood mononuclear cells were collected pretreatment and during treatment, at between 1 and 8 total time points per patient. The Qiagen DNeasy Blood extraction kit was used to purify genomic DNA from total PBMCs and from tumor samples. PBMCs were collected pretreatment and during treatment, and were isolated and stored as previously described. A distance of 15 bases separates the germline ends of V and J, which lose 0 bases and 4 bases respectively. Measured from the cysteine to the phenylalanine, the CDR3 is 16 residues long. The only DNA kept is the CDR3, 48 bases in frame from the first base. CDR1 and CDR2, per the germline V gene, are MNHNS and SASEGT. In regard to this clone: The target of this receptor is not known. There are no base qualities to consult, and no much larger clone falls within one base.

The TCR originated in an elderly woman with urothelial cancer. This sample comprised PBMCs, obtained around atezolizumab (anti-PD-L1) treatment. The chain couples TRBV6-1 to TRBJ1-2, with TRBD1 as a weak D call on 6 bases. At the DNA level, the sequence is TGTGCCAGCAGTGAAGCGTCGGGAGGGGGAGCCTATGGCTACACCTTC. Translated, this gives CASSEASGGGAYGYTF.